The clone carrying this TCR beta chain was counted a few times. Its antigen remains unidentified. The data belong to a study of blood T cells in healthy people across ages. The study's findings and limits: Nothing was known about donor CMV status, and this possibly confounded expanded clonotype changes.

This CDR3 region has 15 residues. In germline, CDR1 is SGHAT, CDR2 FQNNGV. V shed 3 bases and J shed 6 bases, with 15 bases lying between them. Researchers collected ten milliliters of peripheral blood from every single donor. A J-beta primer mix and a sample-barcoded 5' primer were used in a second PCR of about 6 to 12 cycles. Through a template-switch adaptor with 12 random nucleotides, each cDNA molecule received a tag. Every sample returned 2.5 million or more CDR3-containing paired-end reads. Using its own MiXCR run on the 5' RACE reads, TCRdb lists one record per CDR3 protein. The table shows fewer than 1 million distinct CDR3 sequences, with roughly 44% occurring only once.

What was sequenced was blood. The chain carries TRBV11-2 and TRBJ2-1; tentatively, D is TRBD1 or TRBD2 (6 bases each). This receptor was identified in a man aged 55 to 70 in good health. CDR3 coding DNA: TGTGCCAGCAGCTTCTTTGGGGGGCGAGGCAATGAGCAGTTCTTC. It specifies CASSFFGGRGNEQFF.